This T cell receptor beta chain was profiled in a study of T cell responses to AZD1222 COVID-19 vaccine. There are 15 residues in the CDR3. Per germline, CDR1 SGHTA and CDR2 FQGNSA. V lost 4 bases and J 2 bases, leaving 14 bases between the germline ends. Assay used: immunoSEQ multiplex PCR; TCRdb lists only in-frame clones, some missing. The sample lists 120,000 to 150,000 clones, roughly 87% occurring once. Study results and limitations: In the spike-specific TCR repertoire, nearly half reportedly target unmutated variant regions. An increase in Spike-specific TCR breadth and depth was observed after two AZD1222 doses. The repertoires were collected only after the peak T cell response.

With regard to this clone: Its antigen is not identified.

This receptor was identified in an adult who received the MenACWY meningococcal vaccine as a control. The chain joins TRBV7-2 to TRBJ1-1; D is uncertain. The source was peripheral blood, collected 28 days after the second dose of the MenACWY control vaccine. The chain's CDR3 is CASSSRTGRNTEAFF. CDR3 DNA sequence: TGTGCCAGCAGCTCCCGGACGGGAAGAAACACTGAAGCTTTCTTT.